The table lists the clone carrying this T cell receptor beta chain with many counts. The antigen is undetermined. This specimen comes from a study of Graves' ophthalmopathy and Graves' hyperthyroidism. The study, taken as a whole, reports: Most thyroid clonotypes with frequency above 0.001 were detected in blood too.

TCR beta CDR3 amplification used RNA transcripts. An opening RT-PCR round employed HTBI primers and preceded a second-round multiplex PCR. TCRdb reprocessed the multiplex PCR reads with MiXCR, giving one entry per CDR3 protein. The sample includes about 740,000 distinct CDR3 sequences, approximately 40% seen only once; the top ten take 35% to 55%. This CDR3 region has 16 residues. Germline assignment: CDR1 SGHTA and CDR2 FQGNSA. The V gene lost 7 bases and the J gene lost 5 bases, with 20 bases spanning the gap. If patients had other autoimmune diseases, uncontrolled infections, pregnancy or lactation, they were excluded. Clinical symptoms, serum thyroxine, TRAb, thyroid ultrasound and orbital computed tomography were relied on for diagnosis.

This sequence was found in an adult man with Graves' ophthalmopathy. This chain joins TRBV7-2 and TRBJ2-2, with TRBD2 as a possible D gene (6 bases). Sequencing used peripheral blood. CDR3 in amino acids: CASIAPGVRETGELFF. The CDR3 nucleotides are TGTGCCAGCATCGCGCCGGGAGTACGAGAGACCGGGGAGCTGTTTTTT.